Presented here are 6 T cell receptor beta chains from one specimen sequenced in a study of CD8+CD57+ T cells in acquired aplastic anemia. Patients selected for sequencing had displayed CD8+CD57+ cell expansion by flow cytometry. The template for TCR beta VDJ and CDR3 sequence profiling was genomic DNA. TCRdb fed the reads into MiXCR, producing one record per CDR3 protein. The sample shows about 120,000 distinct CDR3 sequences, approximately 61% of them seen only once. The specimen was sorted CD4+, CD8+, or CD8+CD57+ T cells (not recorded which) from PBMCs. These TCRs come from a human donor with aplastic anemia.

This clonotype has just a few counts. J is TRBJ1-1 and V is TRBV25-1; possibly TRBD1 for D (5 bases). V dropped 4 bases and J dropped 4 bases, with 16 bases sitting between them. The CDR3 is made up of 15 amino acids. From germline, CDR1 is MGHDK and CDR2 SYGVNS. The CDR3 region is CASSGFRAGLTEAFF. The CDR3 region has the DNA TGTGCCAGCAGTGGTTTCAGGGCGGGGCTCACTGAAGCTTTCTTT.

The V and J genes are TRBV6-1 and TRBJ2-4; 9 bases agree with TRBD1. The CDR3 is made up of 14 amino acids. Germline V CDR1 and CDR2: MNHNS, SASEGT. V was clipped by 1 base and J by 8 bases; unmatched bases: 3. CDR3 sequence reads: CASSEVRQGDIQYF. The DNA for the CDR3 is TGTGCCAGCAGTGAAGTGAGACAGGGGGACATTCAGTACTTC.

The chain combines TRBV7-1 with TRBJ2-3; maybe TRBD2 (7 bases). TRBV7-1 belongs to the ORF category, with a function that is uncertain. The germline V and J ends were trimmed by 3 bases and 0 bases, with 19 bases remaining between them. The CDR3 has 18 amino acids. The CDR3: CASSSISGGPYSTDTQYF. In DNA, the CDR3 is TGTGCCAGCAGCTCCATCTCCGGGGGGCCTTACAGCACAGATACGCAGTATTTT.

This clonotype appeared a single time. This sequence joins TRBV3-1 and TRBJ1-2; D not resolved. CDR1 and CDR2 from the germline V gene are LGHDT and YNNKEL (reference sequence). The CDR3 totals 11 residues. V gave up 5 bases and J gave up 4 bases, with 5 bases separating them. The CDR3: CASSAAYGYTF. DNA of the CDR3: TGTGCCAGCAGCGCGGCCTATGGCTACACCTTC. Based on the CDR3 plus reference TRBV3-1 and TRBJ1-2, the full variable domain is DTAVSQTPKYLVTQMGNDKSIKCEQNLGHDTMYWYKQDSKKFLKIMFSYNNKELIINETVPNRFSPKSPDKAHLNLHINSLELGDSAVYFCASSAAYGYTFGSGTRLTVV.

The chain uses TRBV7-2 and TRBJ2-7, with TRBD1 identical over 7 bases. The CDR3 is 15 amino acids. Germline CDR1 SGHTA, CDR2 FQGNSA. The V and J ends lost 7 bases and 3 bases, in that order; junction bases with no gene match: 12. CDR3 nucleotides: TGTGCCAGCACCCTAGGCAGCAGGGGGAACTACGAGCAGTACTTC. Its translation: CASTLGSRGNYEQYF.

The genes are TRBV7-6 and TRBJ2-7; 14 bases fit TRBD2. The V segment lost 1 base and the J segment 2 bases; nucleotides outside the gene matches: 4. CDR3 length equals 17 residues. In germline, CDR1 is SGHVS, CDR2 FNYEAQ. The chain's CDR3 is CASSLGLAGGPPYEQYF. The CDR3, as DNA: TGTGCCAGCAGCTTAGGACTAGCGGGAGGGCCTCCCTACGAGCAGTACTTC.